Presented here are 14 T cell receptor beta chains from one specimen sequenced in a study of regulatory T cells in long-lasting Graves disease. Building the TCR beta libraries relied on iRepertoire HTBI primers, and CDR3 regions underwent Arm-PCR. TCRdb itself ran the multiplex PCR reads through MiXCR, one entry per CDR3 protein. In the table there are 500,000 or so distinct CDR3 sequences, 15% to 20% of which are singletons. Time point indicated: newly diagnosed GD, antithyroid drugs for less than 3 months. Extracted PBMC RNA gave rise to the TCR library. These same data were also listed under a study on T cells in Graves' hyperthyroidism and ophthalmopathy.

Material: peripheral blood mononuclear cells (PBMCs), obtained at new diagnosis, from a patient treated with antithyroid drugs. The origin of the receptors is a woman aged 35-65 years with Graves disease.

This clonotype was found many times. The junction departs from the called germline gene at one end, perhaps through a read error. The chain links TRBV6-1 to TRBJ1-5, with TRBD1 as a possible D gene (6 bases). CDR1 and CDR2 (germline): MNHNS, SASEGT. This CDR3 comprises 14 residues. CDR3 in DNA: TGCGCCAGCAGCGACGGACAGTCAAATCAGCCCCAGCATTTT. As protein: CASSDGQSNQPQHF.

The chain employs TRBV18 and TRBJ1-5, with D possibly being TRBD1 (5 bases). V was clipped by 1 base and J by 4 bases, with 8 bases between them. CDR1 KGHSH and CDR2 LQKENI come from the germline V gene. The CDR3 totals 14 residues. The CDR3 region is CASSPQGKNQPQHF. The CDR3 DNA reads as TGTGCCAGCTCACCACAGGGGAAAAATCAGCCCCAGCATTTT. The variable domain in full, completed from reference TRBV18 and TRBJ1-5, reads NAGVMQNPRHLVRRRGQEARLRCSPMKGHSHVYWYRQLPEEGLKFMVYLQKENIIDESGMPKERFSAEFPKEGPSILRIQQVVRGDSAAYFCASSPQGKNQPQHFGDGTRLSIL.

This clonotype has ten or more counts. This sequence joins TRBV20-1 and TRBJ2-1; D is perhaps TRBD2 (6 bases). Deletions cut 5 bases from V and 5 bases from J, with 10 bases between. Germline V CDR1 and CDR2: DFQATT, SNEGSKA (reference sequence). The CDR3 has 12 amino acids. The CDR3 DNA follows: TGCAGTGCTCGCCGGGAGAACAATGAGCAGTTCTTC. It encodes CSARRENNEQFF.

The CDR3, as DNA: TGTGCCAGTAACAGGGAAAGGACAGATACGCAGTATTTT. It specifies CASNRERTDTQYF. This chain links TRBV2 with TRBJ2-3, with a weak D call TRBD1 (6 bases). This CDR3 has 13 residues. Germline CDR1 SNHLY, CDR2 FYNNEI. V was clipped by 9 bases and J by 3 bases, with 13 bases between them.

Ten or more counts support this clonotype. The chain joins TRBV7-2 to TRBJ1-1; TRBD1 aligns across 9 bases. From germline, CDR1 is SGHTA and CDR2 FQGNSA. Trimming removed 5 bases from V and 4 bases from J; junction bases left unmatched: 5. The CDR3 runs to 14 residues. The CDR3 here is CASSKTGGGTEAFF. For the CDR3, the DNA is TGTGCCAGCAGCAAGACAGGGGGAGGCACTGAAGCTTTCTTT.

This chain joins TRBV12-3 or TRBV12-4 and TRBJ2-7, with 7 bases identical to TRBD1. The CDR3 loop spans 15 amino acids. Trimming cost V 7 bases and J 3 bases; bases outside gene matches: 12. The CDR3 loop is CASTPKGARLYEQYF. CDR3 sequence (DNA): TGTGCCAGCACACCCAAGGGGGCGCGGCTCTACGAGCAGTACTTC.

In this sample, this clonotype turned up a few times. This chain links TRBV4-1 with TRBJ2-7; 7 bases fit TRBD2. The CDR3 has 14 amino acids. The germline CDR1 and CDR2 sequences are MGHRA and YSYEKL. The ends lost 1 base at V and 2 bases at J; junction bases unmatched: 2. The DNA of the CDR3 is TGCGCCAGCAGCCAAGGGGGGGGGACCTACGAGCAGTACTTC. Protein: CASSQGGGTYEQYF.

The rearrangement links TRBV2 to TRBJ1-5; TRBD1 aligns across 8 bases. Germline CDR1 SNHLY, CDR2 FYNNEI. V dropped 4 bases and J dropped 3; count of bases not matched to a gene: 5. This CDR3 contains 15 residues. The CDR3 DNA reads TGTGCCAGCAGTGTACAGGGACAGGTCAATCAGCCCCAGCATTTT. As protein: CASSVQGQVNQPQHF.

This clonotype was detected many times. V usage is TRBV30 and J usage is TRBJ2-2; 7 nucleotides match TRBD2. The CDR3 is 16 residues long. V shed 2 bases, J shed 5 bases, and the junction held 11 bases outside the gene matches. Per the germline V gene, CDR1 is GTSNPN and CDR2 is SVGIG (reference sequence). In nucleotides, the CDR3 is TGTGCCTGGAGTCTTCCTAGCGGTCCAACTACCGGGGAGCTGTTTTTT. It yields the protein CAWSLPSGPTTGELFF.

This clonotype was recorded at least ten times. This CDR3 is CASSPPARGPSEQYF. The CDR3 nucleotides read TGTGCCAGCTCTCCCCCGGCCAGGGGTCCCTCCGAGCAGTACTTC. The chain recombines TRBV18 with TRBJ2-7; D might be TRBD1 (6 bases). Trimming stripped 6 bases from V and 6 bases from J, with 21 bases between. Germline loops: CDR1 KGHSH, CDR2 LQKENI. The CDR3 extends over 15 amino acids.

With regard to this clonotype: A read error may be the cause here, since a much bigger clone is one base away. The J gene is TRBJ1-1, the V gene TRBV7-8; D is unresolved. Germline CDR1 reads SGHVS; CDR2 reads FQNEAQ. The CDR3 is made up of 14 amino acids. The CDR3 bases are TGTGCCAGCAGCTTAGAAGTCTCGAACACTGAAGCTCTCTTT. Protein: CASSLEVSNTEALF.

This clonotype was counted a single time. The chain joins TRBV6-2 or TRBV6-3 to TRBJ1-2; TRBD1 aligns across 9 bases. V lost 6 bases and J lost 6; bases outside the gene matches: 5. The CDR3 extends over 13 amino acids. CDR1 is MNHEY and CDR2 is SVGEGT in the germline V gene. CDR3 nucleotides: TGTGCCAGCAGGGGGGACAGGGAGGATGGCTACACCTTC. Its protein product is CASRGDREDGYTF.

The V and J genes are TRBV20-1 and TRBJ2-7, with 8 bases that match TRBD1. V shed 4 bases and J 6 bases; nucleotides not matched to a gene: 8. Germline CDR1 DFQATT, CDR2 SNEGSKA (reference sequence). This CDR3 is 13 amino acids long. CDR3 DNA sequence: TGCAGTGCTACCGGGACAGGCCCTCTCGAGCAGTACTTC. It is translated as CSATGTGPLEQYF.

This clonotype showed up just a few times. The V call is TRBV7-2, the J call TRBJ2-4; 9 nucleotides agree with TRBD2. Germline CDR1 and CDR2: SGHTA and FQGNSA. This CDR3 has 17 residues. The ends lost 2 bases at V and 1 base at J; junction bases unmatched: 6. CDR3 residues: CASSLWGGGAAKNIQYF. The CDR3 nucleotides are TGTGCCAGCAGCTTATGGGGCGGGGGGGCGGCCAAAAACATTCAGTACTTC.